These 30 T cell receptor beta chains were sequenced from one sample in a study of T cells in Graves' hyperthyroidism and ophthalmopathy. TCR beta CDR3 sequences were amplified from RNA transcripts. A first-round RT-PCR of the TCR CDR3 used the HTBI primer set. Using its own MiXCR run on the multiplex PCR reads, TCRdb lists one record per CDR3 protein. The profile shows fewer than 650,000 distinct CDR3 sequences, approximately 15% of them singletons. Sequenced input: blood. These receptors were collected from a woman under 30 with Graves' ophthalmopathy.

This clonotype showed up many times. The rearrangement joins TRBV6-1 to TRBJ1-1; D is uncertain. This CDR3 is built from 13 residues. Germline CDR1 is MNHNS and CDR2 is SASEGT. V was trimmed by 6 bases and J by 6 bases, leaving 14 bases between them. CDR3 nucleotide sequence: TGTGCCAGCAGACCTACTAAGCCCCCTGAAGCTTTCTTT. It codes for CASRPTKPPEAFF.

At least ten counts were recorded for this clonotype. This chain uses TRBV28 with TRBJ2-5, with TRBD1 as a possible D gene (6 bases). This CDR3 has 12 residues. Germline lookup yields CDR1 MDHEN and CDR2 SYDVKM. Trimming took off 3 bases at V and 10 bases at J, with 12 bases between the two ends. The DNA of the CDR3 is TGTGCCAGCAGTTTGCCTCCGGGACACCAGTACTTC. Translated: CASSLPPGHQYF.

This clonotype was detected ten times or more. The J gene is TRBJ2-7, the V gene TRBV20-1, with 14 bases lining up with TRBD2. The length of the CDR3 is 15 residues. The germline gives CDR1 DFQATT, CDR2 SNEGSKA (reference sequence). Losses at the gene ends were 3 bases for V and 4 bases for J; bases not matched to a gene: 5. The CDR3 loop is CSARGLAGASYEQYF. In DNA, the CDR3 is TGCAGTGCTAGGGGACTAGCGGGAGCCTCTTACGAGCAGTACTTC.

The sample holds many counts of this clonotype. The chain couples TRBV24-1 to TRBJ2-3; a weak D match, TRBD1 (6 bases). CDR1 and CDR2 from the germline V gene are KGHDR and SFDVKD. V lost 0 bases to trimming and J lost 6 bases, with 18 bases between them. This CDR3 comprises 17 residues. This chain's CDR3 is CATSDLHGQTKDDTQYF. CDR3 DNA: TGTGCCACCAGTGATTTGCACGGACAGACAAAGGATGATACGCAGTATTTT.

This clonotype occurred many times. The chain joins TRBV11-2 to TRBJ1-1; D gene unclear. The CDR3 loop spans 14 amino acids. V lost 1 base to trimming and J lost 2 bases, with 8 bases between them. CDR1 is SGHAT and CDR2 is FQNNGV in the germline V gene. The CDR3 reads CASSLGPFNTEAFF. The CDR3 DNA reads as TGTGCCAGCAGCTTAGGACCTTTCAACACTGAAGCTTTCTTT.

This clonotype was counted at least ten times. V gene TRBV7-3 combines with J gene TRBJ2-7; 10 bases match TRBD1. Looked up from germline, CDR1 is SGHTA and CDR2 is FQGTGA. The CDR3 is 15 amino acids. Trimming at V came to 5 bases and at J to 3 bases, leaving 7 bases not matched to a gene. CDR3 sequence: CASSPNRDRGYEQYF. The CDR3 region has the DNA TGTGCCAGCAGCCCAAACCGGGACAGGGGCTACGAGCAGTACTTC.

This clonotype was counted at least ten times. V is TRBV29-1 and J is TRBJ2-1; tentative D call: TRBD2 (5 bases). Trimming pared 4 bases from V and 2 bases from J, leaving 18 bases between. CDR1 is SQVTM, CDR2 ANQGSEA, per germline. This CDR3 is built from 16 residues. The CDR3 bases are TGCAGCGTTGTAACCCTGGAGCGGATGACCTACAATGAGCAGTTCTTC. Protein: CSVVTLERMTYNEQFF.

This clonotype was found a few times. The rearrangement uses TRBV10-3 and TRBJ2-7, with D unresolved. The germline V gene encodes CDR1 ENHRY and CDR2 SYGVKD. The CDR3 is 15 residues long. The V end was cut by 3 bases, the J end by 0 bases, with 12 bases between. The CDR3, as DNA: TGTGCCATCAGTGACCACGGCAAGAGCTCCTACGAGCAGTACTTC. This codes for CAISDHGKSSYEQYF.

The J gene is TRBJ1-5, the V gene TRBV5-5; perhaps TRBD1 as D (5 bases). Trimming took off 4 bases at V and 6 bases at J, with 17 bases between the two ends. Germline V gives CDR1 SGHKS, CDR2 YYEKEE (reference sequence). The CDR3 extends over 15 amino acids. The CDR3 region is CASSPDTGRGQPQHF. The CDR3 DNA reads TGTGCCAGCAGCCCCGACACGGGGCGCGGTCAGCCCCAGCATTTT.

This sequence joins TRBV6-2 or TRBV6-3 and TRBJ1-2, with 8 positions matching TRBD1. The CDR3 sequence is 12 residues long. The J segment lost 12 bases and the V segment lost 8 bases, leaving 11 bases of the junction unmatched. Germline CDR1 is MNHEY and CDR2 is SVGEGT. CDR3 region: CASSPLEQGDTF. The CDR3 coding sequence is TGTGCCAGCTCTCCCCTAGAACAGGGGGACACCTTC.

This clonotype was detected many times. CDR3 nucleotides: TGCAGTGCTAGGGGGACAGGGTCCTACGAGCAGTACTTC. Its translation is CSARGTGSYEQYF. This chain joins TRBV20-1 and TRBJ2-7; TRBD1 matches at 9 bases. CDR3 length equals 13 residues. J lost 1 base, V lost 3 bases, and 1 base had no gene match. Germline assignment: CDR1 DFQATT and CDR2 SNEGSKA (reference sequence).

In its sample, this clonotype was seen a few times. V gene TRBV6-5 combines with J gene TRBJ1-2, with D possibly being TRBD1 (6 bases). This CDR3 is 17 amino acids long. The V end lost 4 bases, the J end lost 1 base, and 19 bases lay between the germline ends. Germline assignment: CDR1 MNHEY and CDR2 SVGAGI. CDR3 coding DNA: TGTGCCAGCAGTTTAACAACAGGGTCTTTATTTAACTATGGCTACACCTTC. Translating gives CASSLTTGSLFNYGYTF.

This clonotype was recorded a few times. This rearrangement joins TRBV20-1 to TRBJ2-7, with 8 positions matching TRBD2. Per the germline V gene, CDR1 is DFQATT and CDR2 is SNEGSKA (reference sequence). The trim removed 6 bases at V and 4 bases at J, leaving 8 bases unmatched. The CDR3 covers 13 residues. The chain's CDR3 is CSAGGREVYEQYF. The CDR3 DNA sequence: TGCAGTGCCGGGGGGCGGGAGGTATACGAGCAGTACTTC.

This clonotype showed up just a few times. The chain uses TRBV9 and TRBJ1-5, with 7 positions matching TRBD1. The CDR3 runs 15 residues. Germline V gene sequence: CDR1 SGDLS, CDR2 YYNGEE. The V gene end was trimmed by 3 bases and the J gene end by 1 base; junction bases not matched to a gene: 4. In nucleotides, the CDR3 is TGTGCCAGCAGCGACGGACAGGCAAGCAATCAGCCCCAGCATTTT. Translating it yields CASSDGQASNQPQHF.

The table lists this clonotype with a few counts. The chain carries TRBV9 and TRBJ2-1; no firm D call. The CDR3 spans 16 residues. The V and J ends lost 0 bases and 2 bases respectively, with 12 bases between them. The germline V gene has CDR1 SGDLS and CDR2 YYNGEE. For the CDR3, the DNA is TGTGCCAGCAGCGTAGGAGAAGGCGGACCCTACAATGAGCAGTTCTTC. The encoded protein is CASSVGEGGPYNEQFF.

J is TRBJ2-7 and V is TRBV5-5, with TRBD1 matching over 8 bases. The germline V gene has CDR1 SGHKS and CDR2 YYEKEE (reference sequence). The CDR3 consists of 14 residues. The V segment lost 4 bases and the J segment 9 bases; nucleotides outside the gene matches: 12. CDR3 nucleotide sequence: TGTGCCAGCAGCAGGGGGACAGGCTTGTCGCGGCAGTACTTC. Translated, it gives CASSRGTGLSRQYF.

This clonotype was counted only a few times. The chain combines TRBV5-6 with TRBJ2-3; D not certain. CDR1 and CDR2 (germline): SGHDT, YYEEEE. The CDR3 loop spans 15 amino acids. V lost 1 base and J 1 base, leaving 10 bases between the germline ends. The CDR3 loop reads CASSLLRMGTDTQYF. As DNA, the CDR3 is TGTGCCAGCAGCTTGTTGAGGATGGGCACAGATACGCAGTATTTT.

This clonotype was counted ten times or more. This chain uses TRBV28 with TRBJ2-7; TRBD1 matches at 10 bases. This CDR3 is built from 15 residues. V was pared by 5 bases and J by 4 bases, with 8 bases of the junction left unmatched. The V gene's germline CDR1 is MDHEN and CDR2 SYDVKM. The CDR3 DNA reads as TGTGCCAGCAGTCCCGGACAGGGGGTGGGATACGAGCAGTACTTC. Translated, it gives CASSPGQGVGYEQYF.

Ten or more counts support this clonotype. The chain combines TRBV7-9 with TRBJ1-1; D perhaps matches TRBD1 (6 bases). V lost 3 bases, J lost 3 bases, and 8 bases lay in between. The germline CDR1 and CDR2 sequences are SEHNR and FQNEAQ (reference sequence). This CDR3 comprises 13 residues. The CDR3 protein is CASSLRGYTEAFF. The CDR3 coding sequence is TGTGCCAGCAGCTTGAGGGGGTACACTGAAGCTTTCTTT.

This clonotype turned up a few times. V usage is TRBV5-4 and J usage is TRBJ2-1, with 11 bases aligning to TRBD2. With 1 base clipped from V and 8 bases from J, the junction kept 8 bases outside the gene matches. The germline V gene encodes CDR1 SGHNT and CDR2 YYREEE (reference sequence). This CDR3 spans 16 amino acids. The CDR3 loop is CASSLLELAGDYEQFF. Here the CDR3 DNA reads TGTGCCAGCAGCTTGCTTGAACTAGCGGGAGACTATGAGCAGTTCTTC.

This clonotype occurred many times. This rearrangement joins TRBV11-2 to TRBJ2-7; D tentatively reads TRBD1 or TRBD2 (5 bases each). The ends were cut back, 5 bases at V and 3 bases at J, with 17 bases in the middle. CDR3 size: 15 residues. Germline V gene lookup returns CDR1 SGHAT and CDR2 FQNNGV. The CDR3 loop reads CASSRGGGWIYEQYF. The CDR3 DNA sequence: TGTGCCAGCAGCCGGGGCGGCGGGTGGATCTACGAGCAGTACTTC.

The chain carries TRBV19 and TRBJ2-1; 13 bases line up with TRBD2. V dropped 6 bases and J dropped 7; count of bases not matched to a gene: 6. This CDR3 region has 15 residues. From germline, CDR1 is LNHDA and CDR2 SQIVND (reference sequence). The CDR3 sequence: CASRGTSGRVNEQFF. CDR3 DNA sequence: TGTGCCAGTAGGGGTACTAGCGGGAGGGTTAATGAGCAGTTCTTC.

For this clonotype: The junction differs from germline at one of its ends, possibly a read error. This chain links TRBV30 with TRBJ1-2; perhaps TRBD1 as D (5 bases). The CDR3 sequence is 15 residues long. CDR1 and CDR2 (germline): GTSNPN, SVGIG (reference sequence). The CDR3 spells CARSLMGGANYGYTF. The CDR3, as DNA: TGTGCCCGGAGTCTCATGGGGGGAGCTAACTATGGCTACACCTTC. The variable domain in full, with the rest retrieved from reference TRBV30 and TRBJ1-2, is SQTIHQWPATLVQPVGSPLSLECTVEGTSNPNLYWYRQAAGRGLQLLFYSVGIGQISSEVPQNLSASRPQDRQFILSSKKLLLSDSGFYLCARSLMGGANYGYTFGSGTRLTVV.

This chain joins TRBV20-1 and TRBJ2-7; 8 bases are shared with TRBD1. This CDR3 comprises 15 residues. Germline V gives CDR1 DFQATT, CDR2 SNEGSKA (reference sequence). With V trimmed by 4 bases and J by 2 bases, 10 bases remained unmatched. Written as DNA, the CDR3 is TGCAGTGCTACTCCCTCAACAGGGGGTCCCTACGAGCAGTACTTC. As protein: CSATPSTGGPYEQYF.

This clonotype was detected many times. V gene TRBV29-1 combines with J gene TRBJ2-1, with 7 bases that match TRBD2. CDR3 length: 14 amino acids. Germline CDR1 and CDR2: SQVTM and ANQGSEA. After removal of 4 bases from V and 6 bases from J, the junction contained 9 bases not matched to a gene. CDR3 nucleotides: TGCAGCGTTGGGGCGGGAGCCGTTGCCAATGAGCAGTTCTTC. It yields the protein CSVGAGAVANEQFF.

This clonotype was counted at least ten times. J is TRBJ1-1 and V is TRBV6-2 or TRBV6-3; D is possibly TRBD1 (6 bases). CDR1 and CDR2 from the germline V gene are MNHEY and SVGEGT. There are 13 residues in the CDR3. The germline V and J ends were trimmed by 3 bases and 4 bases, with 9 bases remaining between them. CDR3 loop: CASSYTGSTEAFF. As DNA, the CDR3 is TGTGCCAGCAGTTATACAGGGAGCACTGAAGCTTTCTTT.

This clonotype was recorded many times. J is TRBJ1-2 and V is TRBV24-1; D ambiguous. Germline V gene data show CDR1 as KGHDR and CDR2 as SFDVKD. The CDR3 consists of 14 residues. V was trimmed by 4 bases and J by 4 bases, leaving 12 bases between them. CDR3 in amino acids: CATSEKDLSYGYTF. The DNA of the CDR3 is TGTGCCACCAGTGAAAAGGATTTGAGCTATGGCTACACCTTC.

The rearrangement links TRBV6-2 or TRBV6-3 to TRBJ2-3; 7 bases line up with TRBD2. Unmatched junction bases numbered 12, after V lost 2 bases and J lost 1 base. Germline CDR1 and CDR2: MNHEY and SVGEGT. The CDR3 has 18 residues. DNA for the CDR3: TGTGCCAGCAGTTACAACCCCCTTAGACTAGCTGGCACAGATACGCAGTATTTT. This codes for CASSYNPLRLAGTDTQYF.

In its sample, this clonotype was seen a few times. The V and J genes are TRBV6-5 and TRBJ2-1; 8 bases line up with TRBD2. This CDR3 is 16 amino acids long. The ends lost 1 base at V and 4 bases at J; junction bases unmatched: 6. The germline CDR1 and CDR2 sequences are MNHEY and SVGAGI. Here the CDR3 reads CASSYFSGTVYNEQFF. CDR3 nucleotides: TGTGCCAGCAGTTACTTTAGCGGGACCGTTTACAATGAGCAGTTCTTC.

This clonotype appeared many times. The chain uses TRBV7-9 and TRBJ2-5; D is perhaps TRBD2 (6 bases). V gave up 0 bases and J gave up 2 bases, with 7 bases separating them. CDR1 SEHNR and CDR2 FQNEAQ come from the germline V gene (reference sequence). This CDR3 has 14 residues. DNA for the CDR3: TGTGCCAGCAGCTTAGCGGCGGGGCAAGAGACCCAGTACTTC. This codes for CASSLAAGQETQYF.